Below are 6 T cell receptor beta chains sequenced from a single sample in a study of blood T cell repertoires in COVID-19. The assay was immunoSEQ multiplex PCR, and TCRdb's table has in-frame clones only and misses some. The sample lists some 83,000 clones, 65% to 85% seen once, with over 4.5% in the top ten. Material: peripheral blood. These TCRs come from a man between 60 and 75 years old with active or convalescent COVID-19.

V is TRBV7-2 and J is TRBJ1-5; D gene ambiguous. Trimming pared 0 bases from V and 3 bases from J, leaving 6 bases between. Looked up from germline, CDR1 is SGHTA and CDR2 is FQGNSA. There are 14 residues in the CDR3. This CDR3 reads CASSLARLNQPQHF. The DNA of the CDR3 is TGTGCCAGCAGCTTAGCGCGGCTCAATCAGCCCCAGCATTTT.

This clone has a single count. The rearrangement links TRBV11-3 to TRBJ2-7, with TRBD1 matching 11 bases. After removal of 5 bases from V and 1 base from J, the junction contained 4 bases not matched to a gene. The length of the CDR3 is 15 residues. Germline V gives CDR1 SGHNT, CDR2 YENEEA. The CDR3 region is CASSPGQGASYEQYF. The CDR3, as DNA: TGTGCCAGCAGCCCAGGACAGGGGGCTTCCTACGAGCAGTACTTC. The full variable domain, completed using reference TRBV11-3 and TRBJ2-7, is EAGVVQSPRYKIIEKKQPVAFWCNPISGHNTLYWYLQNLGQGPELLIRYENEEAVDDSQLPKDRFSAERLKGVDSTLKIQPAELGDSAVYLCASSPGQGASYEQYFGPGTRLTVT.

This chain joins TRBV15 and TRBJ1-3; TRBD1 is a possible D gene (5 bases). CDR1 LNHNV and CDR2 YYDKDF come from the germline V gene (reference sequence). CDR3 length: 14 amino acids. V lost 3 bases and J 0 bases, leaving 6 bases between the germline ends. In DNA, the CDR3 is TGTGCCACCAGCAGGGGGCTCTCTGGAAACACCATATATTTT. Amino acid sequence: CATSRGLSGNTIYF.

The chain carries TRBV4-2 and TRBJ2-1; 8 nucleotides match TRBD2. Germline trimming cut 0 bases from V and 7 bases from J; bases unmatched to any gene: 11. The CDR3 covers 17 residues. Germline loops: CDR1 LGHNA, CDR2 YNFKEQ. The CDR3 bases are TGTGCCAGCAGCCAAGAGACGGCAGCGGGGGCACCAAATGAGCAGTTCTTC. Its translation: CASSQETAAGAPNEQFF.

The sample holds a few counts of this clone. The chain is built from TRBV5-4 and TRBJ2-4, with 8 bases aligning to TRBD2. V shed 1 base, J shed 1 base, and the junction held 4 bases outside the gene matches. Germline V gene sequence: CDR1 SGHNT, CDR2 YYREEE (reference sequence). CDR3 length: 16 residues. The CDR3 DNA reads TGTGCCAGCAGCTTGCGCGGGGGGTTGGCCAAAAACATTCAGTACTTC. Its protein product is CASSLRGGLAKNIQYF.

The V call is TRBV3-1 (or the pseudogene TRBV3-2), the J call TRBJ1-1, with D perhaps matching TRBD1 (5 bases). Germline V lookup: CDR1 LGHDT, CDR2 YNNKEL (reference sequence). Deletions cut 2 bases from V and 1 base from J, with 8 bases between. The CDR3 runs 14 residues. CDR3 sequence reads: CASSQSTGNTEAFF. The CDR3, as DNA: TGTGCCAGCAGCCAAAGTACAGGGAACACTGAAGCTTTCTTT.